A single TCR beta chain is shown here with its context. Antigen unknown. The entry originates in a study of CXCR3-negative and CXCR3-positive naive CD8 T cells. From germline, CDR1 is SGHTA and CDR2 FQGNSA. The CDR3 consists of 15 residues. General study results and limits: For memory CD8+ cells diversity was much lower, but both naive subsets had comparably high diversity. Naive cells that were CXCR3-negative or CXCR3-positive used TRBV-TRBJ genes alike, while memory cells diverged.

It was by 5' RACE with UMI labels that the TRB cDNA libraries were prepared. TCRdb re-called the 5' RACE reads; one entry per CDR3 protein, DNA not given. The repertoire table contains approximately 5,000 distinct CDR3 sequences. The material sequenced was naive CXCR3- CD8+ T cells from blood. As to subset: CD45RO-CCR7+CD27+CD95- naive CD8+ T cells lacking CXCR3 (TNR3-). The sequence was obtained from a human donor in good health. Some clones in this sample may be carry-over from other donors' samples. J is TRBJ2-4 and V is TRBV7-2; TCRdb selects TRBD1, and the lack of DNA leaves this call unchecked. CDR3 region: CASSPLTGSANIQYF.